The 16 T cell receptor beta chains listed next were all sequenced from one sample in a study of shared T cell receptors in the human thymus. Produced via immunoSEQ multiplex PCR; TCRdb's table is partial and in-frame only. This sample has under 700,000 clones, with 78% found just once. The sample was also reused in another study, on human thymus T cells.

Sequenced: thymocytes. Receptors were obtained from a boy younger than two with a congenital heart defect.

The chain employs TRBV4-3 and TRBJ1-1; possibly TRBD1 for D (5 bases). The CDR3 has 15 amino acids. V was shortened by 4 bases and J by 10 bases, with 22 bases between the two germline ends. The germline V gene has CDR1 LGHNA and CDR2 YSLEER. The CDR3 here is CASSLGGGRGFGAFF. As DNA, the CDR3 is TGCGCCAGCAGCCTTGGGGGTGGGAGGGGATTTGGAGCTTTCTTT.

The chain has TRBV27 and TRBJ1-2; D uncertain. The CDR3 extends over 13 amino acids. The germline V and J ends were trimmed by 2 bases and 6 bases, with 10 bases remaining between them. Germline CDR1 is MNHEY and CDR2 is SMNVEV (reference sequence). The CDR3 DNA reads as TGTGCCAGCAGTTTAAGTCGGGTTCATGGCTACACCTTC. Translating it yields CASSLSRVHGYTF.

V is TRBV7-2 and J is TRBJ2-7, with TRBD1 matching 7 bases. Germline CDR1 SGHTA, CDR2 FQGNSA. The CDR3 loop spans 14 amino acids. V lost 4 bases, J lost 2 bases, and 5 bases stayed unmatched. The CDR3 protein is CASSSRTGAYEQYF. The CDR3 DNA sequence: TGTGCCAGCAGCTCCCGGACAGGAGCCTACGAGCAGTACTTC.

The CDR3 reads CAWSGAGGLYGYTF. Here the CDR3 DNA reads TGTGCCTGGAGTGGGGCAGGGGGCCTTTATGGCTACACCTTC. The chain is built from TRBV30 and TRBJ1-2; TRBD1 matches 8 bases. Germline V gene sequence: CDR1 GTSNPN, CDR2 SVGIG (reference sequence). V lost 1 base to trimming and J lost 5 bases; unmatched junction nucleotides: 6. CDR3 length: 14 amino acids.

V usage is TRBV7-2 and J usage is TRBJ1-5, with 8 bases lining up with TRBD1. Trimming at V came to 0 bases and at J to 7 bases, leaving 11 bases not matched to a gene. Germline CDR1 and CDR2: SGHTA and FQGNSA. CDR3 length: 17 amino acids. The DNA for the CDR3 is TGTGCCAGCAGCTTAGCGTTATCCTCAGGGGGCGGCCAGCCCCAGCATTTT. It codes for CASSLALSSGGGQPQHF.

This clone came up a few times. The J gene is TRBJ2-7, the V gene TRBV11-2, with D perhaps matching TRBD1 (5 bases). The germline V gene has CDR1 SGHAT and CDR2 FQNNGV. The CDR3 extends over 16 amino acids. V shed 1 base and J shed 5 bases, with 18 bases lying between them. Written as DNA, the CDR3 is TGTGCCAGCAGCTTAGGCCGGGCAGGGCCACCCGACGAGCAGTACTTC. Protein: CASSLGRAGPPDEQYF.

The gene calls are TRBV27 and TRBJ1-4, with TRBD1 matching over 7 bases. Germline V lookup: CDR1 MNHEY, CDR2 SMNVEV (reference sequence). Germline trimming cut 6 bases from V and 0 bases from J; bases unmatched to any gene: 1. The CDR3 is 14 residues long. The CDR3 region is CASRQGATNEKLFF. The CDR3 bases are TGTGCCAGCAGGCAGGGGGCAACTAATGAAAAACTGTTTTTT.

This chain connects TRBV28 to TRBJ2-1, with 15 bases fitting TRBD2. Germline V gives CDR1 MDHEN, CDR2 SYDVKM. This CDR3 comprises 16 residues. Losses at the gene ends were 4 bases for V and 8 bases for J; bases not matched to a gene: 6. CDR3 amino acids: CASSWTSGRASDEQFF. The DNA for the CDR3 is TGTGCCAGCAGTTGGACTAGCGGGAGGGCCTCGGATGAGCAGTTCTTC.

This clone was detected only a few times. The chain has TRBV14 and TRBJ2-1; 9 bases align to TRBD1. Germline values: CDR1 SGHDN, CDR2 FVKESK. CDR3 length: 16 amino acids. Trimming at V came to 4 bases and at J to 2 bases, leaving 6 bases not matched to a gene. The CDR3 nucleotides read TGTGCCAGCAGCCGCGGGACAGGGTTCACCTACAATGAGCAGTTCTTC. As protein: CASSRGTGFTYNEQFF.

The rearrangement uses TRBV29-1 and TRBJ2-7; TRBD1 might be the D (5 bases). V was shortened by 6 bases and J by 3 bases, with 12 bases between the two germline ends. From germline, CDR1 is SQVTM and CDR2 ANQGSEA. The CDR3 spans 12 residues. The CDR3 sequence is CSVLGADYEQYF. The CDR3 DNA sequence: TGCAGCGTCCTTGGGGCTGACTACGAGCAGTACTTC.

The chain employs TRBV12-5 and TRBJ1-5; D may be TRBD1 (6 bases). This CDR3 is built from 14 residues. The V and J ends lost 1 base and 4 bases respectively, with 8 bases between them. The germline V gene has CDR1 LGHNT and CDR2 FRNRAP. This CDR3 is CASGLEGGNQPQHF. CDR3 DNA: TGTGCTAGTGGTTTGGAGGGGGGGAATCAGCCCCAGCATTTT.

The chain carries TRBV28 and TRBJ1-5; maybe TRBD1 (6 bases). Germline V gives CDR1 MDHEN, CDR2 SYDVKM. V was shortened by 8 bases and J by 12 bases, with 11 bases between the two germline ends. The CDR3 consists of 10 residues. The DNA of the CDR3 is TGTGCCAGCGCCTCGGACAGCCAGCATTTT. This codes for CASASDSQHF. Full variable domain (outside the CDR3, taken from reference TRBV28 and TRBJ1-5): DVKVTQSSRYLVKRTGEKVFLECVQDMDHENMFWYRQDPGLGLRLIYFSYDVKMKEKGDIPEGYSVSREKKERFSLILESASTNQTSMYLCASASDSQHFGDGTRLSIL.

The rearrangement links TRBV19 to TRBJ2-4; D gene uncertain. The V end lost 6 bases, the J end lost 8 bases, and 5 bases lay between the germline ends. The germline CDR1 and CDR2 sequences are LNHDA and SQIVND (reference sequence). CDR3 length equals 10 residues. The DNA for the CDR3 is TGTGCCAGTAGGAGTGACATTCAGTACTTC. Translating gives CASRSDIQYF.

A few counts support this clone. The rearrangement uses TRBV5-1 and TRBJ2-1; tentatively, D is TRBD2 (6 bases). This CDR3 has 14 amino acids. Between the trimmed V and J ends, which lost 4 bases and 6 bases, there was a span of 14 bases. Germline CDR1 SGHRS, CDR2 YFSETQ. The CDR3 DNA sequence: TGCGCCAGCAGCACTAGACTAGAGGGCAATGAGCAGTTCTTC. Encoded protein: CASSTRLEGNEQFF.

The chain links TRBV27 to TRBJ2-3, with no clear D. The length of the CDR3 is 15 residues. Between the trimmed V and J ends, which lost 5 bases and 1 base, there was a span of 13 bases. Germline values: CDR1 MNHEY, CDR2 SMNVEV (reference sequence). This CDR3 is CASSPHPRGTDTQYF. CDR3 coding DNA: TGTGCCAGCAGTCCCCACCCAAGAGGCACAGATACGCAGTATTTT.

The chain joins TRBV11-3 to TRBJ2-7; D possibly corresponds to TRBD1 (5 bases). Trimming left V 1 base short and J 5 bases short, with 9 bases between. Looked up from germline, CDR1 is SGHNT and CDR2 is YENEEA. CDR3 length: 13 amino acids. The CDR3 reads CASSLGQSHEQYF. CDR3 DNA: TGTGCCAGCAGCTTAGGACAGTCCCACGAGCAGTACTTC.